This T cell receptor (beta chain) was obtained from a study of CD8 T cells in ankylosing spondylitis. In germline, CDR1 is SGHRS, CDR2 YFSETQ. The length of the CDR3 is 15 residues. V lost 4 bases, J lost 9 bases, and 20 bases lay in between. As to this clonotype: Its antigen is undetermined.

General study findings and limits: Made up of under ten highly homologous variants, a TCR beta motif appeared characteristic of ankylosing spondylitis blood. Clones that were linked to disease were CD8+ and were relatively rare in peripheral blood.

TCRdb re-derived calls from the 5' RACE reads in MiXCR, one entry per CDR3 protein. The sample shows about 340,000 distinct CDR3 sequences, approximately 8% of them seen only once. The specimen was blood, either unsorted or a sorted T cell fraction (not recorded which). This sequence originates from a male donor with ankylosing spondylitis. The rearrangement uses TRBV5-1 and TRBJ2-1; D tentatively reads TRBD1 or TRBD2 (5 bases each). As DNA, the CDR3 is TGCGCCAGCAGCGCGCTAGCCGCCAGCCAGGGTGAGCAGTTCTTC. Residues: CASSALAASQGEQFF.